Shown below are 20 T cell receptor beta chains from a single sample sequenced in a study of blood T cell repertoires in COVID-19. Here immunoSEQ multiplex PCR was the method, and the copy in TCRdb shows in-frame clones only, minus some. Of 250,000 to 300,000 clones in the sample, 75% to 90% were seen once. The sequencing sample was made of peripheral blood. These receptors were taken from a man between 60 and 75 years old who had recovered from COVID-19.

This clone was counted once. The chain joins TRBV2 to TRBJ1-1; D not certain. The CDR3 is made up of 15 amino acids. With 2 bases removed from V and 5 bases from J, the gap between germline ends came to 15 bases. Germline CDR1 SNHLY, CDR2 FYNNEI. CDR3 sequence (DNA): TGTGCCAGCAGTGAAAATGAAGGGAGCGGAACTGAAGCTTTCTTT. It specifies CASSENEGSGTEAFF.

The chain carries TRBV6-5 and TRBJ1-3; perhaps TRBD1 as D (5 bases). V lost 2 bases and J lost 6, with 11 bases in between. The CDR3 is 14 residues long. Germline assignment: CDR1 MNHEY and CDR2 SVGAGI. The CDR3 loop is CASSYLGVENTIYF. As DNA, the CDR3 is TGTGCCAGCAGTTACCTAGGGGTAGAAAACACCATATATTTT.

The chain joins TRBV6-6 to TRBJ2-5; TRBD2 might be the D (5 bases). V dropped 8 bases and J dropped 5 bases, with 21 bases sitting between them. The CDR3 contains 15 residues. Germline loops: CDR1 MNHNY, CDR2 SVGAGI (reference sequence). The CDR3 coding sequence is TGTGCCAGCTCCCCGGGAATAGGGATTAGTGAGACCCAGTACTTC. Translating gives CASSPGIGISETQYF.

The chain is built from TRBV30 and TRBJ1-1; 9 bases map to TRBD1. The CDR3 covers 13 residues. Losses at the gene ends were 5 bases for V and 6 bases for J; bases not matched to a gene: 7. Germline values: CDR1 GTSNPN, CDR2 SVGIG (reference sequence). The CDR3 sequence is CAWARTGAPEAFF. CDR3 coding DNA: TGTGCCTGGGCCCGGACAGGGGCGCCTGAAGCTTTCTTT.

The V gene is TRBV3-1 (or the pseudogene TRBV3-2), the J gene TRBJ2-1; D gene unclear. This CDR3 spans 12 amino acids. Germline V gene data show CDR1 as LGHDT and CDR2 as YNNKEL (reference sequence). Deletions cut 2 bases from V and 9 bases from J, with 8 bases between. This CDR3 is CASSQPTGEQFF. The CDR3 DNA reads TGTGCCAGCAGCCAACCGACGGGTGAGCAGTTCTTC.

V gene TRBV18 combines with J gene TRBJ1-6; D perhaps matches TRBD1 (6 bases). Trimming stripped 1 base from V and 6 bases from J, with 10 bases between. Germline assignment: CDR1 KGHSH and CDR2 LQKENI. The CDR3 extends over 15 amino acids. The CDR3 here is CASSPLQGSNSPLHF. The CDR3 region has the DNA TGTGCCAGCTCACCACTACAGGGATCTAATTCACCCCTCCACTTT. Full variable domain (outside the CDR3, taken from reference TRBV18 and TRBJ1-6): NAGVMQNPRHLVRRRGQEARLRCSPMKGHSHVYWYRQLPEEGLKFMVYLQKENIIDESGMPKERFSAEFPKEGPSILRIQQVVRGDSAAYFCASSPLQGSNSPLHFGNGTRLTVT.

This clone was observed a few times. The chain employs TRBV28 and TRBJ1-3, with 9 bases fitting TRBD1. CDR3 length: 18 residues. Per the germline V gene, CDR1 is MDHEN and CDR2 is SYDVKM. J lost 2 bases, V lost 5 bases, and 13 bases had no gene match. CDR3 sequence reads: CASSDPPGTGPTGNTIYF. The CDR3 DNA reads as TGTGCCAGCAGTGACCCTCCCGGGACAGGGCCCACTGGAAACACCATATATTTT.

This rearrangement joins TRBV27 to TRBJ1-6; TRBD1 matches 9 bases. The CDR3 has 16 amino acids. Trimming cost V 6 bases and J 4 bases; bases outside gene matches: 7. Germline CDR1 and CDR2: MNHEY and SMNVEV (reference sequence). CDR3 coding DNA: TGTGCCAGCAGCCAAGGACAGGGGTATTATAATTCACCCCTCCACTTT. It translates to CASSQGQGYYNSPLHF.

This chain joins TRBV19 and TRBJ2-7, with D hard to call. Trimming took off 1 base at V and 0 bases at J, with 13 bases between the two ends. Germline V gene sequence: CDR1 LNHDA, CDR2 SQIVND (reference sequence). This CDR3 comprises 16 residues. CDR3 in amino acids: CASSIGGSHVSYEQYF. DNA of the CDR3: TGTGCCAGTAGTATAGGCGGTTCGCACGTCTCCTACGAGCAGTACTTC.

V gene TRBV27 combines with J gene TRBJ1-1; the match to TRBD1 covers 11 bases. Germline V CDR1 and CDR2: MNHEY, SMNVEV (reference sequence). V lost 5 bases to trimming and J lost 7 bases; unmatched junction nucleotides: 6. The CDR3 consists of 14 residues. CDR3 loop: CASSLGDRGYEAFF. The CDR3, as DNA: TGTGCCAGCAGTCTCGGGGACAGGGGGTATGAAGCTTTCTTT.

V usage is TRBV6-5 and J usage is TRBJ2-7; D possibly corresponds to TRBD2 (7 bases). Between the trimmed V and J ends, which lost 0 bases and 3 bases, there was a span of 12 bases. Germline V gene sequence: CDR1 MNHEY, CDR2 SVGAGI. This CDR3 comprises 15 residues. As DNA, the CDR3 is TGTGCCAGCAGTTACTCCCGGGGGGCGGGCTACGAGCAGTACTTC. It is translated as CASSYSRGAGYEQYF.

The chain couples TRBV3-1 (or the pseudogene TRBV3-2) to TRBJ1-2; D possibly corresponds to TRBD1 (6 bases). Trimming shortened V by 4 bases and J by 5 bases, and 11 bases separated the two germline ends. Germline V gene lookup returns CDR1 LGHDT and CDR2 YNNKEL (reference sequence). The CDR3 spans 13 residues. This CDR3 is CASSPGQPYGYTF. CDR3 bases: TGTGCCAGCAGCCCCGGACAGCCTTATGGCTACACCTTC.

The chain uses TRBV5-5 and TRBJ1-4; no clear D gene. Germline CDR1 SGHKS, CDR2 YYEKEE (reference sequence). This CDR3 has 13 amino acids. Trimming pared 4 bases from V and 7 bases from J, leaving 11 bases between. The CDR3 DNA reads as TGTGCCAGCAGCGCCCTTTTGGCTGAAAAACTGTTTTTT. It yields the protein CASSALLAEKLFF.

The chain joins TRBV7-3 to TRBJ1-1; 9 bases line up with TRBD1. The CDR3 is 13 residues long. CDR1 is SGHTA and CDR2 is FQGTGA in the germline V gene. Trimming cost V 4 bases and J 4 bases; bases outside gene matches: 1. CDR3 in amino acids: CASSWDRATEAFF. Here the CDR3 DNA reads TGTGCCAGCAGCTGGGACAGGGCCACTGAAGCTTTCTTT.

V usage is TRBV7-9 and J usage is TRBJ1-1; no clear D gene. Germline V gene data show CDR1 as SEHNR and CDR2 as FQNEAQ (reference sequence). There are 15 residues in the CDR3. The ends were cut back, 1 base at V and 6 bases at J, with 15 bases in the middle. Here the CDR3 reads CASSLEPRAQSEAFF. CDR3 nucleotide sequence: TGTGCCAGCAGCTTAGAGCCGCGTGCACAGTCTGAAGCTTTCTTT.

The chain has TRBV19 and TRBJ2-5; TRBD1 matches 8 bases. Germline loops: CDR1 LNHDA, CDR2 SQIVND (reference sequence). The J segment lost 10 bases and the V segment lost 2 bases, leaving 12 bases of the junction unmatched. The CDR3 is 15 residues long. In DNA, the CDR3 is TGTGCCAGTAGTATACCTCAGGGGGCGCAAGTTGTCCAGTACTTC. This codes for CASSIPQGAQVVQYF. Together with reference TRBV19 and TRBJ2-5, the CDR3 gives the full variable domain: DGGITQSPKYLFRKEGQNVTLSCEQNLNHDAMYWYRQDPGQGLRLIYYSQIVNDFQKGDIAEGYSVSREKKESFPLTVTSAQKNPTAFYLCASSIPQGAQVVQYFGPGTRLLVL.

The V call is TRBV5-1, the J call TRBJ1-1; no firm D call. Trimming shortened V by 0 bases and J by 2 bases, and 5 bases separated the two germline ends. The CDR3 loop spans 13 amino acids. Germline assignment: CDR1 SGHRS and CDR2 YFSETQ. CDR3 DNA sequence: TGCGCCAGCAGCTTGGGCAGTAACACTGAAGCTTTCTTT. Amino acid sequence: CASSLGSNTEAFF.

The chain employs TRBV27 and TRBJ2-7, with 7 bases matching TRBD2. This CDR3 is 15 amino acids long. Trimming at V came to 5 bases and at J to 4 bases, leaving 11 bases not matched to a gene. Germline values: CDR1 MNHEY, CDR2 SMNVEV (reference sequence). CDR3 nucleotide sequence: TGTGCCAGCAGTCCTCGGGACTACCCAGGGTACGAGCAGTACTTC. Translating gives CASSPRDYPGYEQYF.

The rearrangement links TRBV6-6 to TRBJ2-7, with TRBD1 as a possible D gene (6 bases). The CDR3 extends over 17 amino acids. Germline CDR1 is MNHNY and CDR2 is SVGAGI (reference sequence). V was shortened by 5 bases and J by 4 bases, with 24 bases between the two germline ends. This CDR3 reads CASSLTITGTPPYEQYF. The CDR3 DNA sequence: TGTGCCAGCAGTCTTACCATCACCGGGACACCACCTTACGAGCAGTACTTC.

This clone has a handful of counts. The rearrangement uses TRBV12-3 or TRBV12-4 and TRBJ2-1; D not certain. The V gene lost 3 bases and the J gene lost 6 bases, with 9 bases spanning the gap. The CDR3 length is 13 residues. The CDR3 here is CASSFSSPNEQFF. As DNA, the CDR3 is TGTGCCAGCAGTTTCTCCTCCCCCAATGAGCAGTTCTTC.